This T cell receptor (beta chain) was retrieved from a study of T cell repertoires in cytomegalovirus infection. General study findings and limits: Totalled public TCR beta family frequency picked out people who carried CMV plus the relevant HLA.

Germline trimming cut 1 base from V and 4 bases from J; bases unmatched to any gene: 4. From germline, CDR1 is MGHDK and CDR2 SYGVNS. CDR3 length: 14 amino acids. A single record per CDR3 protein comes from TCRdb applying MiXCR to the reads. Of approximately 200,000 distinct CDR3 sequences detected, over 20% appear once; the ten largest clones hold over 15%. Comment on this clonotype: The antigen remains unidentified.

V usage is TRBV25-1 and J usage is TRBJ2-7, with 7 bases fitting TRBD2. The specimen sequenced was CD8+ T cells from PBMCs. The receptor was derived from a human donor in good health (CMV status not recorded). Some clones in this sample may be carry-over from other donors' samples. CDR3 sequence reads: CASSESGEGYEQYF. The CDR3 region has the DNA TGTGCCAGCAGTGAATCCGGGGAGGGGTACGAGCAGTACTTC.